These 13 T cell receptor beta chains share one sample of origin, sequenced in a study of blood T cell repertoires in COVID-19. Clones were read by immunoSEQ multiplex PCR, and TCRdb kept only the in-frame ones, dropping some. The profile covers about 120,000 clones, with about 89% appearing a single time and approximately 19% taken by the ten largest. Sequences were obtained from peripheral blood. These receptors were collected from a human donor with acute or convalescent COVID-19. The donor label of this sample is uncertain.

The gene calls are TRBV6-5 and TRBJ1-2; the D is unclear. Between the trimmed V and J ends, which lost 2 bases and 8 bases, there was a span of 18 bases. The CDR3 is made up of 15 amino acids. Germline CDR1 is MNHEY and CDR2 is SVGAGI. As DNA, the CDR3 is TGTGCCAGCAGTTACGGCTCTTCGACGGACTTCGGCTACACCTTC. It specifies CASSYGSSTDFGYTF.

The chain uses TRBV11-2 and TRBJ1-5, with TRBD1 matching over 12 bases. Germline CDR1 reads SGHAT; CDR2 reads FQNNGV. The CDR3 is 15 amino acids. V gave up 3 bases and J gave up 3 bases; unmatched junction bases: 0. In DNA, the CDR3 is TGTGCCAGCAGCTTGGGACAGGGGGCCAATCAGCCCCAGCATTTT. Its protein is CASSLGQGANQPQHF.

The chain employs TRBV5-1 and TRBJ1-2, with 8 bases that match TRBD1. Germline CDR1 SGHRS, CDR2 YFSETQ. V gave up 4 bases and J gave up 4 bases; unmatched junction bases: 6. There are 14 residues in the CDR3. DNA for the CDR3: TGCGCCAGCAGCCTGACAGGGGACGGCTATGGCTACACCTTC. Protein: CASSLTGDGYGYTF.

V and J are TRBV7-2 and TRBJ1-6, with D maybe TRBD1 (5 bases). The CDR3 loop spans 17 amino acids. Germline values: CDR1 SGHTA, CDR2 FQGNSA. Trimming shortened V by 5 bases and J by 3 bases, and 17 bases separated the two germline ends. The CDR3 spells CASSPTGGAVYNSPLHF. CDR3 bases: TGTGCCAGCAGCCCGACGGGAGGGGCGGTCTATAATTCACCCCTCCACTTT.

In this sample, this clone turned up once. As DNA, the CDR3 is TGTGCCAGCAGCAAATGGGGCAGTCAGAACTATGGCTACACCTTC. Its translation is CASSKWGSQNYGYTF. The rearrangement uses TRBV21-1 and TRBJ1-2; TRBD1 is taken as the D call from the table, unchecked against the DNA. TRBV21-1 is a pseudogene. The CDR3 spans 15 residues.

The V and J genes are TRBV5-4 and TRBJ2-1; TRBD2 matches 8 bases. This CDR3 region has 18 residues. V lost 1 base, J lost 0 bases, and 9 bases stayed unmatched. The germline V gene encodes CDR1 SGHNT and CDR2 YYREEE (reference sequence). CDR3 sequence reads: CASSLTKRAGASYNEQFF. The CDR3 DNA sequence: TGTGCCAGCAGCTTGACCAAGAGAGCGGGAGCCTCCTACAATGAGCAGTTCTTC.

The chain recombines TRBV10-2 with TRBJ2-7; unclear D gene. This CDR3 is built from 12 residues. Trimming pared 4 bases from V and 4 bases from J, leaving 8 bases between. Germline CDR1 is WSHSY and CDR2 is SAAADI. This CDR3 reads CASSGSGYEQYF. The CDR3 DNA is TGCGCCAGCAGTGGCTCCGGGTACGAGCAGTACTTC.

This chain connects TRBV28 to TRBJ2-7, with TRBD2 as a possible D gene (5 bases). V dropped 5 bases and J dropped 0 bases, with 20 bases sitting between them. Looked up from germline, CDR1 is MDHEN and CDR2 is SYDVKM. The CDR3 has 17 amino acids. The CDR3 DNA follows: TGTGCCAGCAGTCACCCCATAGCGAGGATCCCCTCCTACGAGCAGTACTTC. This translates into CASSHPIARIPSYEQYF.

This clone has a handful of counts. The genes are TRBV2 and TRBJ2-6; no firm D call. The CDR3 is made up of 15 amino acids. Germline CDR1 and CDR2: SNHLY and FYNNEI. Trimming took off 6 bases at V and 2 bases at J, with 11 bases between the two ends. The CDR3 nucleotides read TGTGCCAGCAGAGAACGGAGTGCTGGGGCCAACGTCCTGACTTTC. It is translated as CASRERSAGANVLTF.

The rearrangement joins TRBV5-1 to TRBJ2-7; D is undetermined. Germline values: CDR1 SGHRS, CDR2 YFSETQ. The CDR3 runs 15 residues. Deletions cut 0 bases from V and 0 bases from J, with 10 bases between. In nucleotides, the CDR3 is TGCGCCAGCAGCTTGGCCATCCCAGGCTCCTACGAGCAGTACTTC. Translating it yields CASSLAIPGSYEQYF.

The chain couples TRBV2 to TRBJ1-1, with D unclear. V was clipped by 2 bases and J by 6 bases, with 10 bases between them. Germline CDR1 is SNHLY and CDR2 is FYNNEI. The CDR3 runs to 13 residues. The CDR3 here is CASSENDGAEAFF. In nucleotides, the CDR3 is TGTGCCAGCAGTGAAAACGACGGAGCTGAAGCTTTCTTT.

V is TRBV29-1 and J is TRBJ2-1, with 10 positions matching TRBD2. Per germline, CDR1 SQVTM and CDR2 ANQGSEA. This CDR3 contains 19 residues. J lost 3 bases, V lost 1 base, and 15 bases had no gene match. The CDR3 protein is CSVEGGLAGEVAGYNEQFF. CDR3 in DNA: TGCAGCGTTGAAGGTGGCCTAGCGGGAGAAGTGGCGGGCTACAATGAGCAGTTCTTC.

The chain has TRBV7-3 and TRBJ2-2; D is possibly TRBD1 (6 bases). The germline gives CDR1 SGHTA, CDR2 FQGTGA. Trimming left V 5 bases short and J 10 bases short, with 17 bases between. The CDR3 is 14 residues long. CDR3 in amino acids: CASSQGHAAEELFF. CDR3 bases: TGTGCCAGCAGCCAGGGACATGCGGCCGAGGAGCTGTTTTTT.